Below are 5 T cell receptor beta chains sequenced from a single sample in a study of T cell responses to AZD1222 COVID-19 vaccine. Sequencing was performed with immunoSEQ multiplex PCR; in TCRdb, only in-frame clones are kept and a portion is missing. The data hold 150,000 or so clones, with about 87% observed a single time. Sequenced here: peripheral blood, sampled on day 0 of MenACWY control vaccination. These receptors came from an adult in good health.

This sequence joins TRBV6-5 and TRBJ1-4, with D uncertain. Germline values: CDR1 MNHEY, CDR2 SVGAGI. There are 12 residues in the CDR3. V dropped 7 bases and J dropped 7 bases, with 10 bases sitting between them. Here the CDR3 DNA reads TGTGCCAGCATGACGTGGCGTGAAAAACTGTTTTTT. Translated, it gives CASMTWREKLFF.

This chain connects TRBV5-5 to TRBJ1-1, with D possibly matching TRBD1 (5 bases). Germline-derived CDR1 and CDR2 are SGHKS and YYEKEE (reference sequence). The CDR3 totals 12 residues. The V gene lost 4 bases and the J gene lost 7 bases, with 11 bases spanning the gap. The CDR3 spells CASSPWGDEAFF. CDR3 sequence (DNA): TGTGCCAGCAGCCCCTGGGGGGATGAAGCTTTCTTT.

V and J are TRBV5-5 and TRBJ2-1; a possible D gene is TRBD2 (6 bases). Trimming shortened V by 7 bases and J by 2 bases, and 16 bases separated the two germline ends. Germline CDR1 and CDR2: SGHKS and YYEKEE (reference sequence). The CDR3 has 15 amino acids. CDR3 in DNA: TGTGCCAGCGGTCTGTTGGGGGGAGCCTACAATGAGCAGTTCTTC. The encoded protein is CASGLLGGAYNEQFF.

V gene TRBV5-1 combines with J gene TRBJ2-3; TRBD2 might be the D (5 bases). The CDR3 totals 15 residues. The germline V gene has CDR1 SGHRS and CDR2 YFSETQ. V was trimmed by 0 bases and J by 0 bases, leaving 8 bases between them. In nucleotides, the CDR3 is TGCGCCAGCAGCTTGGATCGGACTAGCACAGATACGCAGTATTTT. This encodes CASSLDRTSTDTQYF.

The gene calls are TRBV28 and TRBJ1-1; D not resolved. The CDR3 runs 12 residues. Looked up from germline, CDR1 is MDHEN and CDR2 is SYDVKM. The V end was cut by 2 bases, the J end by 0 bases, with 1 base between. In DNA, the CDR3 is TGTGCCAGCAGTTTAGTGAACACTGAAGCTTTCTTT. Translating it yields CASSLVNTEAFF.